The 32 T cell receptor beta chains presented below share a single source sample, sequenced in a study of T cell responses to AZD1222 COVID-19 vaccine. Profiled with immunoSEQ multiplex PCR; TCRdb holds only in-frame clones, not every one. The sample lists 200,000 or so clones; around 87% were seen once. Source: peripheral blood, taken on day 0 of MenACWY control vaccination. These receptors came from an adult in good health.

The chain carries TRBV6-5 and TRBJ2-7; TRBD2 matches at 9 bases. This CDR3 comprises 13 residues. J gave up 2 bases and V 7 bases, and 3 bases lay outside the gene matches. Germline V gene data show CDR1 as MNHEY and CDR2 as SVGAGI. The CDR3 DNA follows: TGTGCCAGCAAAGCGGGGGGTGCCTACGAGCAGTACTTC. As protein: CASKAGGAYEQYF.

The chain employs TRBV4-3 and TRBJ2-7; D is undetermined. The CDR3 length is 15 residues. Trimming took off 0 bases at V and 0 bases at J, with 9 bases between the two ends. Germline CDR1 is LGHNA and CDR2 is YSLEER. The CDR3 loop is CASSQEDGYSYEQYF. The CDR3 DNA reads as TGCGCCAGCAGCCAAGAAGACGGGTACTCCTACGAGCAGTACTTC.

The chain uses TRBV28 and TRBJ1-4, with 10 bases aligning to TRBD1. The germline CDR1 and CDR2 sequences are MDHEN and SYDVKM. V shed 5 bases, J shed 5 bases, and the junction held 11 bases outside the gene matches. There are 17 residues in the CDR3. The CDR3 DNA is TGTGCCAGCAGTCCGAGACAGGGGGCGAGGCAGAATGAAAAACTGTTTTTT. Its translation is CASSPRQGARQNEKLFF.

V usage is TRBV25-1 and J usage is TRBJ1-2; the D is unclear. Trimming took 7 bases from V and 5 from J, leaving 20 bases between them. The germline V gene has CDR1 MGHDK and CDR2 SYGVNS. This CDR3 is 15 amino acids long. CDR3 sequence: CASTILDGEEYGYTF. The CDR3 DNA reads as TGTGCCAGCACCATACTGGACGGAGAAGAGTATGGCTACACCTTC.

The chain combines TRBV2 with TRBJ2-2; 10 bases are shared with TRBD2. Germline CDR1 and CDR2: SNHLY and FYNNEI. J was trimmed by 4 bases and V by 6 bases; bases with no gene match: 17. This CDR3 has 19 amino acids. Written as DNA, the CDR3 is TGTGCCAGCAGCCTAGGACAACCGGGACTAGCGTTTAGCACCGGGGAGCTGTTTTTT. It specifies CASSLGQPGLAFSTGELFF. Full variable domain (outside the CDR3, taken from reference TRBV2 and TRBJ2-2): EPEVTQTPSHQVTQMGQEVILRCVPISNHLYFYWYRQILGQKVEFLVSFYNNEISEKSEIFDDQFSVERPDGSNFTLKIRSTKLEDSAMYFCASSLGQPGLAFSTGELFFGEGSRLTVL.

The chain recombines TRBV4-1 with TRBJ1-1; TRBD1 matches at 8 bases. V shed 0 bases, J shed 10 bases, and the junction held 7 bases outside the gene matches. Germline V gives CDR1 MGHRA, CDR2 YSYEKL. The CDR3 is 14 residues long. CDR3 loop: CASSQDGQGMAAFF. The CDR3 nucleotides are TGCGCCAGCAGCCAAGATGGACAGGGTATGGCAGCTTTCTTT.

This chain links TRBV5-1 with TRBJ1-1, with D unresolved. The germline V and J ends were trimmed by 2 bases and 4 bases, with 9 bases remaining between them. Germline values: CDR1 SGHRS, CDR2 YFSETQ. This CDR3 is 13 amino acids long. The CDR3 loop reads CASSLKGGTEAFF. CDR3 in DNA: TGCGCCAGCAGCTTAAAGGGCGGCACTGAAGCTTTCTTT.

This clone was detected once. The chain carries TRBV18 and TRBJ2-1, with 12 bases lining up with TRBD2. With 5 bases clipped from V and 9 bases from J, the junction kept 11 bases outside the gene matches. Germline assignment: CDR1 KGHSH and CDR2 LQKENI. There are 16 residues in the CDR3. CDR3 nucleotides: TGTGCCAGCTCATCACGAGTACTAGCGGGGGGAGGTGAGCAGTTCTTC. Amino acid sequence: CASSSRVLAGGGEQFF.

CDR3 coding DNA: TGTGCCAGCAGCTGGGGACGGACCCTGAACACTGAAGCTTTCTTT. Amino acid sequence: CASSWGRTLNTEAFF. V usage is TRBV7-2 and J usage is TRBJ1-1; a weak D match, TRBD1 (5 bases). The CDR3 is 15 amino acids. V lost 4 bases and J lost 0, with 12 bases in between. Looked up from germline, CDR1 is SGHTA and CDR2 is FQGNSA.

V gene TRBV28 combines with J gene TRBJ2-3; no clear D. The CDR3 totals 14 residues. Trimming took 6 bases from V and 0 from J, leaving 10 bases between them. Germline CDR1 and CDR2: MDHEN and SYDVKM. CDR3 protein: CASRRTDSTDTQYF. Here the CDR3 DNA reads TGTGCCAGCAGGAGGACGGATAGCACAGATACGCAGTATTTT. Supplemented by reference TRBV28 and TRBJ2-3, the full variable domain reads DVKVTQSSRYLVKRTGEKVFLECVQDMDHENMFWYRQDPGLGLRLIYFSYDVKMKEKGDIPEGYSVSREKKERFSLILESASTNQTSMYLCASRRTDSTDTQYFGPGTRLTVL.

The chain combines TRBV6-5 with TRBJ2-7; 7 bases line up with TRBD2. From germline, CDR1 is MNHEY and CDR2 SVGAGI. The CDR3 sequence is 13 residues long. The J segment lost 6 bases and the V segment lost 2 bases, leaving 4 bases of the junction unmatched. The CDR3 sequence: CASSYDGEGEQYF. CDR3 coding DNA: TGTGCCAGCAGTTACGACGGGGAGGGCGAGCAGTACTTC.

This clone appeared once. The chain couples TRBV27 to TRBJ2-3; weak D call: TRBD2 (6 bases). Germline-derived CDR1 and CDR2 are MNHEY and SMNVEV (reference sequence). This CDR3 region has 14 residues. The V and J ends lost 6 bases and 1 base respectively, with 11 bases between them. Written as DNA, the CDR3 is TGTGCCAGCAGCCGGGAGTTGGGCACAGATACGCAGTATTTT. As protein: CASSRELGTDTQYF.

The J gene is TRBJ1-1, the V gene TRBV30; unclear D gene. V lost 2 bases and J 1 base, leaving 8 bases between the germline ends. The CDR3 covers 13 residues. The germline gives CDR1 GTSNPN, CDR2 SVGIG (reference sequence). The CDR3 DNA sequence: TGTGCCTGGAGTCGTGACGGGAACACTGAAGCTTTCTTT. Residues: CAWSRDGNTEAFF.

This clone was seen a handful of times. The chain is built from TRBV20-1 and TRBJ1-5; D is possibly TRBD1 (6 bases). The CDR3 covers 15 residues. The V end was cut by 3 bases, the J end by 3 bases, with 15 bases between. Germline CDR1 and CDR2: DFQATT and SNEGSKA (reference sequence). The CDR3 DNA follows: TGCAGTGCTAGTGCAGGGGAAGGGGACAATCAGCCCCAGCATTTT. This encodes CSASAGEGDNQPQHF.

The chain carries TRBV5-1 and TRBJ1-5; D perhaps matches TRBD1 (6 bases). Deletions cut 4 bases from V and 3 bases from J, with 11 bases between. The germline gives CDR1 SGHRS, CDR2 YFSETQ. The CDR3 spans 14 residues. The CDR3: CASSPGQTNQPQHF. The DNA for the CDR3 is TGCGCCAGCAGCCCCGGACAGACCAATCAGCCCCAGCATTTT.

The chain couples TRBV9 to TRBJ1-2; D gene unclear. Germline V gives CDR1 SGDLS, CDR2 YYNGEE. The CDR3 consists of 14 residues. V gave up 0 bases and J gave up 4 bases, with 10 bases separating them. This CDR3 is CASSVGGGFYGYTF. The DNA for the CDR3 is TGTGCCAGCAGCGTAGGGGGAGGGTTCTATGGCTACACCTTC.

The chain carries TRBV4-1 and TRBJ1-5, with D possibly matching TRBD1 (5 bases). The CDR3 is 14 amino acids. V dropped 0 bases and J dropped 7 bases, with 10 bases sitting between them. CDR1 is MGHRA, CDR2 YSYEKL, per germline. This CDR3 reads CASSQDGGRQPQHF. The CDR3 DNA is TGCGCCAGCAGCCAAGATGGGGGTCGGCAGCCCCAGCATTTT.

The chain links TRBV18 to TRBJ2-7; no firm D call. CDR1 KGHSH and CDR2 LQKENI come from the germline V gene. The CDR3 totals 15 residues. V shed 1 base and J shed 7 bases, with 17 bases lying between them. The CDR3: CASSPQGMGIGEQYF. The CDR3, as DNA: TGTGCCAGCTCACCACAGGGAATGGGGATCGGAGAGCAGTACTTC.

The V call is TRBV9, the J call TRBJ1-2; maybe TRBD1 (5 bases). Germline V gene lookup returns CDR1 SGDLS and CDR2 YYNGEE. There are 13 residues in the CDR3. Trimming removed 5 bases at V and 8 bases at J, with 16 bases between. The CDR3 sequence: CASSRDGVGGYTF. CDR3 nucleotides: TGTGCCAGCAGTCGGGACGGGGTCGGGGGCTACACCTTC. The whole variable domain, remainder taken from reference TRBV9 and TRBJ1-2, is DSGVTQTPKHLITATGQRVTLRCSPRSGDLSVYWYQQSLDQGLQFLIQYYNGEERAKGNILERFSAQQFPDLHSELNLSSLELGDSALYFCASSRDGVGGYTFGSGTRLTVV.

The J gene is TRBJ2-2, the V gene TRBV6-5, with 9 bases matching TRBD2. The CDR3 consists of 16 residues. The V and J ends lost 3 bases and 0 bases, in that order; junction bases with no gene match: 2. The germline V gene encodes CDR1 MNHEY and CDR2 SVGAGI. CDR3 protein: CASSYRTSANTGELFF. The CDR3 DNA is TGTGCCAGCAGTTATCGGACTAGCGCGAACACCGGGGAGCTGTTTTTT.

The CDR3 DNA reads TGTGCCAGCAGCCGCGACAGCGTGAACACTGAAGCTTTCTTT. Translated: CASSRDSVNTEAFF. This chain links TRBV11-1 with TRBJ1-1; perhaps TRBD1 as D (5 bases). Germline-derived CDR1 and CDR2 are SGHAT and FQDESV (reference sequence). Trimming cost V 5 bases and J 0 bases, with 10 bases left between them. CDR3 length: 14 residues.

The rearrangement joins TRBV21-1 to TRBJ2-3; the table's D call of TRBD1 was not tested on the DNA. TRBV21-1 is designated a pseudogene. The length of the CDR3 is 19 residues. CDR3 amino acids: CASSTCFRPGTGATDTQYF. The CDR3 coding sequence is TGTGCCAGCAGCACCTGTTTTAGGCCCGGGACAGGTGCAACAGATACGCAGTATTTT.

In its sample, this clone was seen once. This chain joins TRBV4-3 and TRBJ2-3; no clear D. CDR3 length: 14 residues. The V end lost 4 bases, the J end lost 6 bases, and 14 bases lay between the germline ends. In germline, CDR1 is LGHNA, CDR2 YSLEER. The CDR3 spells CASSPSIRSDTQYF. For the CDR3, the DNA is TGCGCCAGCAGCCCCAGTATCCGTAGCGATACGCAGTATTTT.

The rearrangement links TRBV19 to TRBJ1-5, with D unresolved. Germline V CDR1 and CDR2: LNHDA, SQIVND (reference sequence). With 4 bases removed from V and 4 bases from J, the gap between germline ends came to 20 bases. This CDR3 has 17 amino acids. The CDR3 protein is CASSTGSDYLGNQPQHF. CDR3 nucleotide sequence: TGTGCCAGTAGTACGGGGTCAGATTACCTGGGGAATCAGCCCCAGCATTTT.

This chain uses TRBV7-2 with TRBJ1-3, with TRBD1 as a possible D gene (5 bases). The CDR3 loop spans 16 amino acids. V was cut by 1 base and J by 2 bases, with 12 bases left in between. Germline CDR1 is SGHTA and CDR2 is FQGNSA. The CDR3 reads CASSLDQGTAGNTIYF. The CDR3 bases are TGTGCCAGCAGCTTAGATCAGGGAACGGCTGGAAACACCATATATTTT.

The chain's CDR3 is CASSPSGTIYEQYF. The CDR3 DNA reads as TGTGCCAGCAGTCCTTCCGGGACTATCTACGAGCAGTACTTC. V gene TRBV28 combines with J gene TRBJ2-7, with TRBD2 matching over 7 bases. V trimming: 5 bases; J trimming: 3 bases; junction bases outside the gene matches: 7. The CDR3 runs 14 residues. Germline V gene sequence: CDR1 MDHEN, CDR2 SYDVKM.

The CDR3 nucleotides read TGCGCCAGCAGCTCGGGACTAGCGATGGATACGCAGTATTTT. Translated, it gives CASSSGLAMDTQYF. The chain employs TRBV5-1 and TRBJ2-3, with 10 bases identical to TRBD2. Trimming at V came to 3 bases and at J to 6 bases, leaving 4 bases not matched to a gene. This CDR3 is 14 amino acids long. Germline CDR1 and CDR2: SGHRS and YFSETQ.

The CDR3 sequence: CASSFGQGDYGYTF. CDR3 nucleotides: TGTGCCAGCAGCTTCGGACAGGGGGACTATGGCTACACCTTC. The rearrangement links TRBV9 to TRBJ1-2; 10 nucleotides align to TRBD1. The CDR3 runs to 14 residues. CDR1 is SGDLS and CDR2 is YYNGEE in the germline V gene. After removal of 4 bases from V and 3 bases from J, the junction contained 3 bases not matched to a gene.

CDR3 DNA: TGTGCCACCAGTGAAAACAGTGGACCGCTAGCCAAAAACATTCAGTACTTC. Translating gives CATSENSGPLAKNIQYF. The chain combines TRBV24-1 with TRBJ2-4, with no clear D. Germline V gene data show CDR1 as KGHDR and CDR2 as SFDVKD. The CDR3 extends over 17 amino acids. V lost 4 bases to trimming and J lost 0 bases, with 15 bases between them.

There are a few counts of this clone. This chain connects TRBV9 to TRBJ1-4, with a tentative D call TRBD1 (6 bases). With 3 bases removed from V and 0 bases from J, the gap between germline ends came to 9 bases. There are 15 residues in the CDR3. Germline V gene sequence: CDR1 SGDLS, CDR2 YYNGEE. The CDR3 sequence: CASSATGTTNEKLFF. The CDR3 DNA sequence: TGTGCCAGCAGCGCCACAGGGACAACTAATGAAAAACTGTTTTTT.

The chain employs TRBV7-9 and TRBJ2-5; D gene uncertain. The CDR3 is made up of 13 amino acids. The germline gives CDR1 SEHNR, CDR2 FQNEAQ (reference sequence). V was trimmed by 4 bases and J by 1 base, leaving 7 bases between them. The DNA for the CDR3 is TGTGCCAGCAGCTCCCTGTCCCAAGAGACCCAGTACTTC. Residues: CASSSLSQETQYF.

The chain couples TRBV30 to TRBJ1-1, with 7 bases fitting TRBD1. The V segment lost 0 bases and the J segment 5 bases; nucleotides outside the gene matches: 6. The CDR3 runs to 14 residues. Germline V CDR1 and CDR2: GTSNPN, SVGIG (reference sequence). The CDR3 protein is CAWSVRQGDTEAFF. The CDR3 DNA reads TGTGCCTGGAGTGTACGACAGGGCGATACTGAAGCTTTCTTT.